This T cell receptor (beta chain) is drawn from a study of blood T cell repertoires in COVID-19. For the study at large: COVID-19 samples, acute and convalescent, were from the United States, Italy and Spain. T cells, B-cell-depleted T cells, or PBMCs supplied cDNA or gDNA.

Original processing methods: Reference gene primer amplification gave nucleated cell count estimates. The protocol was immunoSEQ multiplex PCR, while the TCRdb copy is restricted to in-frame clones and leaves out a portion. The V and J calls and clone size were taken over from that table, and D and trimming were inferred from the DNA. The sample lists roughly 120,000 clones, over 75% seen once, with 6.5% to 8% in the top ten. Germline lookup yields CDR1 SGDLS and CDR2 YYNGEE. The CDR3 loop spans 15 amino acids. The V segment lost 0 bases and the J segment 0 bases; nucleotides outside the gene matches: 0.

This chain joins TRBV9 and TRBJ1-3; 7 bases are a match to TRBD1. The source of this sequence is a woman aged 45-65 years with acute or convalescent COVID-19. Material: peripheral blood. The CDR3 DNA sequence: TGTGCCAGCAGCGTAGAGGGGGCCTCTGGAAACACCATATATTTT. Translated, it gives CASSVEGASGNTIYF.